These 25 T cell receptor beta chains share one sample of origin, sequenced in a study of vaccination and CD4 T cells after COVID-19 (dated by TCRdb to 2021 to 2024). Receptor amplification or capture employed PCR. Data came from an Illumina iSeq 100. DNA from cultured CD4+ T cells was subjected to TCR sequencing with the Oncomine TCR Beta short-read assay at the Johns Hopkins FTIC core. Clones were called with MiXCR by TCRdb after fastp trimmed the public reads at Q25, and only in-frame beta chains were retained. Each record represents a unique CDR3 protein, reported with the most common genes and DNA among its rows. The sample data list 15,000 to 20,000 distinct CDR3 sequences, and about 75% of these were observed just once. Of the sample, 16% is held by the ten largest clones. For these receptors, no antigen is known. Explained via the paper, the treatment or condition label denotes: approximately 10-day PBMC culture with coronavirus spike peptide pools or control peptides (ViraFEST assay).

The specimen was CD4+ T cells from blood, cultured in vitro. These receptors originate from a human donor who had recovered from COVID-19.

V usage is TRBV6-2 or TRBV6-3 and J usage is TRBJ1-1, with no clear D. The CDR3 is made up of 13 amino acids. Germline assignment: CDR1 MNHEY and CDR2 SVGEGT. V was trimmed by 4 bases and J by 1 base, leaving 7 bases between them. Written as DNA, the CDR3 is TGTGCCAGCAGTTCCCCCAGGAACACTGAAGCTTTCTTT. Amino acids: CASSSPRNTEAFF.

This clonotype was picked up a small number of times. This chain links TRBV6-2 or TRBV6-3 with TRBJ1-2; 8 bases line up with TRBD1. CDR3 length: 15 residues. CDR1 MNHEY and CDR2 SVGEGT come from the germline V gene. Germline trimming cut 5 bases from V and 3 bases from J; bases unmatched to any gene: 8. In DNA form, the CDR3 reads TGTGCCAGCAGTATTGGACAGGGTCGGGACTATGGCTACACCTTC. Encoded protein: CASSIGQGRDYGYTF.

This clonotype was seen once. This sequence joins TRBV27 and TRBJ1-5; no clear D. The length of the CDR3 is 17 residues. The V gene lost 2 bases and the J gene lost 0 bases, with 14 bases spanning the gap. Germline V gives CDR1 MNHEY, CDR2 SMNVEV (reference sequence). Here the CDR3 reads CASSLRASAYSNQPQHF. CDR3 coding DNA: TGTGCCAGCAGTTTAAGGGCGTCAGCTTATAGCAATCAGCCCCAGCATTTT.

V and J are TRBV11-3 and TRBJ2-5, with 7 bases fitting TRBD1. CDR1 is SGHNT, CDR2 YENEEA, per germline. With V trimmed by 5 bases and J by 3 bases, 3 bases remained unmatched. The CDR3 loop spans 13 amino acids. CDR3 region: CASSPTGKETQYF. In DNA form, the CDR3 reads TGTGCCAGCAGCCCGACAGGGAAAGAGACCCAGTACTTC. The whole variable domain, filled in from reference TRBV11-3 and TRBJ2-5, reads EAGVVQSPRYKIIEKKQPVAFWCNPISGHNTLYWYLQNLGQGPELLIRYENEEAVDDSQLPKDRFSAERLKGVDSTLKIQPAELGDSAVYLCASSPTGKETQYFGPGTRLLVL.

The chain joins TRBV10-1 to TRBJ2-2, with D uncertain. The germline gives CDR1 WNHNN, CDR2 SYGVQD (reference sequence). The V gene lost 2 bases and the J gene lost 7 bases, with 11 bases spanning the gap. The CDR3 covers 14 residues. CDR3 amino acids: CASSEEELVGELFF. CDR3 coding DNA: TGCGCCAGCAGTGAGGAGGAATTAGTCGGGGAGCTGTTTTTT.

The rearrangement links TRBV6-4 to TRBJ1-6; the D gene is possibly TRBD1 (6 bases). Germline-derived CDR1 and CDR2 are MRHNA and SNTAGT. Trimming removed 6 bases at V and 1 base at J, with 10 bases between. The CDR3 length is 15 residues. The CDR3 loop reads CASRKDRSYNSPLHF. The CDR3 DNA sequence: TGTGCCAGCAGGAAGGACAGATCCTATAATTCACCCCTCCACTTT.

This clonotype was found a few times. The CDR3 loop is CATSRDGRALGTEAFF. Written as DNA, the CDR3 is TGTGCCACCAGCAGAGATGGCCGAGCCTTGGGGACTGAAGCTTTCTTT. V gene TRBV15 combines with J gene TRBJ1-1; D call uncertain. The V gene lost 0 bases and the J gene lost 5 bases, with 16 bases spanning the gap. This CDR3 is 16 amino acids long. Germline lookup yields CDR1 LNHNV and CDR2 YYDKDF (reference sequence).

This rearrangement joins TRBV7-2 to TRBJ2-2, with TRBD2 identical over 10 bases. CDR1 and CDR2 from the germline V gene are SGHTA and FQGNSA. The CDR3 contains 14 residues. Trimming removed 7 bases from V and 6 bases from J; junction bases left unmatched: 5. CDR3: CASNIAGGSGELFF. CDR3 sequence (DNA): TGTGCCAGCAACATAGCGGGGGGATCCGGGGAGCTGTTTTTT. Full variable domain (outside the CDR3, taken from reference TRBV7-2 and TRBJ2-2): GAGVSQSPSNKVTEKGKDVELRCDPISGHTALYWYRQSLGQGLEFLIYFQGNSAPDKSGLPSDRFSAERTGGSVSTLTIQRTQQEDSAVYLCASNIAGGSGELFFGEGSRLTVL.

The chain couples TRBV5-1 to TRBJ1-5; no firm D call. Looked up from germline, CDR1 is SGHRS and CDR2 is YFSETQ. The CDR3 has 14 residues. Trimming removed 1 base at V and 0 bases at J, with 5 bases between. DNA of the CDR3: TGCGCCAGCAGCTTGCAGTATAGCAATCAGCCCCAGCATTTT. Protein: CASSLQYSNQPQHF. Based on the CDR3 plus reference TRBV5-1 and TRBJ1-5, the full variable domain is KAGVTQTPRYLIKTRGQQVTLSCSPISGHRSVSWYQQTPGQGLQFLFEYFSETQRNKGNFPGRFSGRQFSNSRSEMNVSTLELGDSALYLCASSLQYSNQPQHFGDGTRLSIL.

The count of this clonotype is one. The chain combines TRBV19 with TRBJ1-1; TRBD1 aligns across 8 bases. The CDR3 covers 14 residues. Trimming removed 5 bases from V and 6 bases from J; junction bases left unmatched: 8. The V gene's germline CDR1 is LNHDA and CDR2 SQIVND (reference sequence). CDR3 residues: CASSVDRDVAEAFF. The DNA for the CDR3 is TGTGCCAGTAGTGTGGACAGGGATGTTGCTGAAGCTTTCTTT.

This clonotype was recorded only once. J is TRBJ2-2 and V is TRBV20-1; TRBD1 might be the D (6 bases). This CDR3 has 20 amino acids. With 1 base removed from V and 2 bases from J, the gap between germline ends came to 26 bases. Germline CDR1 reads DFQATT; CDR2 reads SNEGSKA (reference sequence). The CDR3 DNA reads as TGCAGTGCTAGAGTGGTCCCAGGGCTAGCCAGGGGCGCCAACACCGGGGAGCTGTTTTTT. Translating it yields CSARVVPGLARGANTGELFF.

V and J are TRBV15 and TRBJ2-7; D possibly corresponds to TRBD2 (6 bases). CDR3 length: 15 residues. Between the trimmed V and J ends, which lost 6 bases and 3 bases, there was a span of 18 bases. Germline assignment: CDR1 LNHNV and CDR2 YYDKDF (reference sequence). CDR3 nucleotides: TGTGCCACCAGGGGAGGCCTGACAGATGTCTACGAGCAGTACTTC. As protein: CATRGGLTDVYEQYF.

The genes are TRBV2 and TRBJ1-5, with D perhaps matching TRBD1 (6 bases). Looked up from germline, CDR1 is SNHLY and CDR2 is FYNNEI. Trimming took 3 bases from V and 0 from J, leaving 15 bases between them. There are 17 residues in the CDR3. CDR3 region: CASSESRGPYSNQPQHF. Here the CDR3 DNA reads TGTGCCAGCAGTGAGTCCAGGGGACCGTATAGCAATCAGCCCCAGCATTTT. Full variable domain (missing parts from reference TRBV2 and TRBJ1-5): EPEVTQTPSHQVTQMGQEVILRCVPISNHLYFYWYRQILGQKVEFLVSFYNNEISEKSEIFDDQFSVERPDGSNFTLKIRSTKLEDSAMYFCASSESRGPYSNQPQHFGDGTRLSIL.

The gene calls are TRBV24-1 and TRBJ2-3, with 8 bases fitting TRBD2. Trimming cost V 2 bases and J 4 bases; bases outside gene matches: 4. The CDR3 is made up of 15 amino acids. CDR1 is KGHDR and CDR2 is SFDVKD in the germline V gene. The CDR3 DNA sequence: TGTGCCACCAGTGATTCGGGACTAGTGGCAGATACGCAGTATTTT. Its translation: CATSDSGLVADTQYF.

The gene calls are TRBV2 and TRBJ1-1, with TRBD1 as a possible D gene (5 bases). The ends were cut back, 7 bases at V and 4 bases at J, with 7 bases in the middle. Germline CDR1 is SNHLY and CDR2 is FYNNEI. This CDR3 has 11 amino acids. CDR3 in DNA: TGTGCCAGCATTGGGGGCACTGAAGCTTTCTTT. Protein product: CASIGGTEAFF.

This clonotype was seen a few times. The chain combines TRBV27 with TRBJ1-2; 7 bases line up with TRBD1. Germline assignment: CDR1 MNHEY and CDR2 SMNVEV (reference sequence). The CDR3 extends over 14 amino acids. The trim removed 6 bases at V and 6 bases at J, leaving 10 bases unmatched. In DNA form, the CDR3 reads TGTGCCAGCAGCCCAGGCCGGGACAGAGATGGCTACACCTTC. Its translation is CASSPGRDRDGYTF.

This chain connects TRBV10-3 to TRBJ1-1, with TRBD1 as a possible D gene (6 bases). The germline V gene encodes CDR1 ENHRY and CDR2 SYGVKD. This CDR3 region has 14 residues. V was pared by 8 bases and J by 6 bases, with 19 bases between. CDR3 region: CAIAGGPKGAEAFF. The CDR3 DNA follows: TGTGCCATCGCTGGGGGGCCAAAGGGCGCTGAAGCTTTCTTT.

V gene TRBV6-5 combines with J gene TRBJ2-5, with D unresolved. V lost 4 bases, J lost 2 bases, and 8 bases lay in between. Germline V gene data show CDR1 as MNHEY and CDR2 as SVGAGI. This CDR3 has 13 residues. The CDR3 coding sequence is TGTGCCAGCAGTTCCCAGCCACAAGAGACCCAGTACTTC. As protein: CASSSQPQETQYF.

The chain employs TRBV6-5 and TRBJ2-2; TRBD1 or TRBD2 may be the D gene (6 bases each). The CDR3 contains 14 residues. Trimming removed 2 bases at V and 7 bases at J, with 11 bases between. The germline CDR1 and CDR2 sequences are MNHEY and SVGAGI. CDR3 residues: CASSYGGLSGELFF. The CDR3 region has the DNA TGTGCCAGCAGTTACGGGGGGCTCAGCGGGGAGCTGTTTTTT.

The CDR3 sequence is CASSRRNRDEQFF. The CDR3 DNA follows: TGTGCCAGCAGTCGAAGGAACCGGGATGAGCAGTTCTTC. This chain links TRBV11-2 with TRBJ2-1; no reliable D call. Germline CDR1 is SGHAT and CDR2 is FQNNGV. CDR3 size: 13 residues. V lost 6 bases and J 8 bases, leaving 14 bases between the germline ends.

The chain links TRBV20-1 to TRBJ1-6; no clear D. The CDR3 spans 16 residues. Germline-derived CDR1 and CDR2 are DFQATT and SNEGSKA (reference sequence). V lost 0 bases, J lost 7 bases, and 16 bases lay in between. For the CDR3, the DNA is TGCAGTGCTAGAGAACCACCAGGAGTAACGAATTCACCCCTCCACTTT. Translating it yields CSAREPPGVTNSPLHF.

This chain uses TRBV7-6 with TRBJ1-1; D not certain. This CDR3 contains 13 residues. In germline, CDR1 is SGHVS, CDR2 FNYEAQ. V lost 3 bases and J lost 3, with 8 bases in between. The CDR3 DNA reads TGTGCCAGCAGCTTCAGGTACGACACTGAAGCTTTCTTT. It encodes CASSFRYDTEAFF.

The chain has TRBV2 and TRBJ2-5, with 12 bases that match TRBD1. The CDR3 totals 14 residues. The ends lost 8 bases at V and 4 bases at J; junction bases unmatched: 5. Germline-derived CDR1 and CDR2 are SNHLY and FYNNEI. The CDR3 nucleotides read TGTGCCAGCGGAGGGACAGGGGGCCCAGAGACCCAGTACTTC. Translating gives CASGGTGGPETQYF.

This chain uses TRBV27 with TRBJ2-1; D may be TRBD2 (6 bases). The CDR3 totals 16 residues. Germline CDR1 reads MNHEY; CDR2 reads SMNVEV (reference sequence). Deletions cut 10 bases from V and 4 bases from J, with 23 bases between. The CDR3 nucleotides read TGTGCCACCACAGTCTCCCGCGGGAATCCGTACAATGAGCAGTTCTTC. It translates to CATTVSRGNPYNEQFF.

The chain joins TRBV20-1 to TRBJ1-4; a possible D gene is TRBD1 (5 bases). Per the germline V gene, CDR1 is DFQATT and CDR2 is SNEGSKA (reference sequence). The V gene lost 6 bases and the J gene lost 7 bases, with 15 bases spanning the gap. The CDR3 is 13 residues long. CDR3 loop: CSAPGPRSEKLFF. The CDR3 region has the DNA TGCAGTGCCCCGGGACCAAGGAGTGAAAAACTGTTTTTT.